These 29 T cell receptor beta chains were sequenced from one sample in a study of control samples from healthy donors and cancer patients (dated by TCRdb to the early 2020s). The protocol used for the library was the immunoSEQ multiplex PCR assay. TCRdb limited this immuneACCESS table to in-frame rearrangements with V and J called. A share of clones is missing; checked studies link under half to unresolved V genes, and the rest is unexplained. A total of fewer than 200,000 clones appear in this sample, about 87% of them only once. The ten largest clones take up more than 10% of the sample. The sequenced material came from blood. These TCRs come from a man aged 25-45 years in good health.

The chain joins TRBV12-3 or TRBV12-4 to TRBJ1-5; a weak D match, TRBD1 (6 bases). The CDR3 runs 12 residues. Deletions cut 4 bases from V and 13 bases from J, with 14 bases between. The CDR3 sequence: CASSSGGGEQHF. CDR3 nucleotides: TGTGCCAGCAGTTCCGGGGGGGGCGAACAGCATTTT.

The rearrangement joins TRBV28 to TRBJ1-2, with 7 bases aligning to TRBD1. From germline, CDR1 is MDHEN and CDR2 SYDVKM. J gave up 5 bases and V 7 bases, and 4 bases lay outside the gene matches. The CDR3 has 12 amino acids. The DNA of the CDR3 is TGTGCCAGCATCGAACAGGGGTATGGCTACACCTTC. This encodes CASIEQGYGYTF.

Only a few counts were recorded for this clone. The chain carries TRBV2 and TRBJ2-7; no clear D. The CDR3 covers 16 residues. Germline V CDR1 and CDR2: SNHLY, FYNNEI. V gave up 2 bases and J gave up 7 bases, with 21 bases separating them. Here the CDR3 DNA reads TGTGCCAGCAGTGAATCTCGGTCACCGAGCCTCAGGGAGCAGTACTTC. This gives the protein CASSESRSPSLREQYF.

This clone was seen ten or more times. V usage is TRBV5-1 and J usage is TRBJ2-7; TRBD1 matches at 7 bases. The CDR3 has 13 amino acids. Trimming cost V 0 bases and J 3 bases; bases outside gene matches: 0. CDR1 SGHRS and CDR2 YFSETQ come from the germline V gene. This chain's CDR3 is CASSLGTGYEQYF. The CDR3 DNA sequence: TGCGCCAGCAGCTTGGGGACAGGCTACGAGCAGTACTTC.

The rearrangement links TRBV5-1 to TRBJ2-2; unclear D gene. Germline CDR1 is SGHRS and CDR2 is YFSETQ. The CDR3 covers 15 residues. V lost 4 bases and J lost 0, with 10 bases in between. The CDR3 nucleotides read TGCGCCAGCAGCATCCTCGAATCGAACACCGGGGAGCTGTTTTTT. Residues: CASSILESNTGELFF. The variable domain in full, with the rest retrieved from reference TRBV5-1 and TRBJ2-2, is KAGVTQTPRYLIKTRGQQVTLSCSPISGHRSVSWYQQTPGQGLQFLFEYFSETQRNKGNFPGRFSGRQFSNSRSEMNVSTLELGDSALYLCASSILESNTGELFFGEGSRLTVL.

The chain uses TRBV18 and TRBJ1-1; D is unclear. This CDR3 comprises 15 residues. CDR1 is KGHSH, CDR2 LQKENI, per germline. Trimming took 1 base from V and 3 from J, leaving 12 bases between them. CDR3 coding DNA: TGTGCCAGCTCACCACTTCAAGGACCGGACACTGAAGCTTTCTTT. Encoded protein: CASSPLQGPDTEAFF.

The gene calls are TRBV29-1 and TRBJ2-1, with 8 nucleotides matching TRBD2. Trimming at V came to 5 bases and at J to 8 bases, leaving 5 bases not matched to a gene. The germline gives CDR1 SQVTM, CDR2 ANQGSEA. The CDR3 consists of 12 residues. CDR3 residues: CSVPTGGDEQFF. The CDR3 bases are TGCAGCGTTCCGACGGGGGGGGATGAGCAGTTCTTC.

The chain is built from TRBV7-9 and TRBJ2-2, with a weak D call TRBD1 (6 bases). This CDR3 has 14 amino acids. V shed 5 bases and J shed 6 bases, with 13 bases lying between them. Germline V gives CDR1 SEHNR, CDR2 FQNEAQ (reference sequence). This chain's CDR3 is CASSERQVPGELFF. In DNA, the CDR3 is TGTGCCAGCAGCGAACGACAGGTTCCCGGGGAGCTGTTTTTT.

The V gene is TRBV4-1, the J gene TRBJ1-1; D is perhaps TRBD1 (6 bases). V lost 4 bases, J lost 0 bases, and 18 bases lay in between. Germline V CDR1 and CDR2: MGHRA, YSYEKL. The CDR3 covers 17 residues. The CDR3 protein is CASSLDRDRYMNTEAFF. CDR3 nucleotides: TGCGCCAGCAGCCTCGACCGAGACAGGTACATGAACACTGAAGCTTTCTTT.

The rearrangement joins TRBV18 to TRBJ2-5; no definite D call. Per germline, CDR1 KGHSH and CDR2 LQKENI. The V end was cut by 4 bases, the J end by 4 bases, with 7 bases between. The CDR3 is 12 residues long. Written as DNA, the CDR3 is TGTGCCAGCTCACGAGGCGCAGAGACCCAGTACTTC. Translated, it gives CASSRGAETQYF.

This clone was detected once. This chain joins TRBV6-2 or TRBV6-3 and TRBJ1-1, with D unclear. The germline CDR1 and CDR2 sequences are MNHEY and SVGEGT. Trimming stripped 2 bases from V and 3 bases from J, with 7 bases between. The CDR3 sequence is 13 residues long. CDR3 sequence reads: CASSYTRDTEAFF. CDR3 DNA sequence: TGTGCCAGCAGTTACACGAGGGACACTGAAGCTTTCTTT.

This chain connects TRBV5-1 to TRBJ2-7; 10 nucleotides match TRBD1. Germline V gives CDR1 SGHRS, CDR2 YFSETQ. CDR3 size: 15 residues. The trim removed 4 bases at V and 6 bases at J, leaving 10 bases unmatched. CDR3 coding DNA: TGCGCCAGCAGCCCGGCGGTCGGACAGGGGGGCGAGCAGTACTTC. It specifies CASSPAVGQGGEQYF.

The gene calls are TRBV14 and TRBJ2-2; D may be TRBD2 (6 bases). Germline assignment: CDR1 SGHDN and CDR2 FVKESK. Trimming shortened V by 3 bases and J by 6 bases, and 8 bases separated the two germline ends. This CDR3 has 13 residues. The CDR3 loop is CASSQRRAGELFF. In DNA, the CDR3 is TGTGCCAGCAGCCAGAGGAGGGCCGGGGAGCTGTTTTTT. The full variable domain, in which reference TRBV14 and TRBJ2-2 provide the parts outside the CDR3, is EAGVTQFPSHSVIEKGQTVTLRCDPISGHDNLYWYRRVMGKEIKFLLHFVKESKQDESGMPNNRFLAERTGGTYSTLKVQPAELEDSGVYFCASSQRRAGELFFGEGSRLTVL.

Here the CDR3 reads CASSSFNLGGSGEQFF. In DNA form, the CDR3 reads TGTGCCAGCAGTTCTTTTAATTTGGGGGGTTCCGGTGAGCAGTTCTTC. V and J are TRBV28 and TRBJ2-1; TRBD2 is a possible D gene (6 bases). Germline V lookup: CDR1 MDHEN, CDR2 SYDVKM. V lost 4 bases and J 9 bases, leaving 22 bases between the germline ends. This CDR3 has 16 residues.

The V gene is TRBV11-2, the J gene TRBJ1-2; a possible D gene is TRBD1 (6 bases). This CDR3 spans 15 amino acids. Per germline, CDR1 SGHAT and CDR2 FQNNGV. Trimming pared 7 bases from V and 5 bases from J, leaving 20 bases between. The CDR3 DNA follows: TGTGCCAGCAAAGGGGAAAAAGGGGGATGGTATGGCTACACCTTC. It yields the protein CASKGEKGGWYGYTF.

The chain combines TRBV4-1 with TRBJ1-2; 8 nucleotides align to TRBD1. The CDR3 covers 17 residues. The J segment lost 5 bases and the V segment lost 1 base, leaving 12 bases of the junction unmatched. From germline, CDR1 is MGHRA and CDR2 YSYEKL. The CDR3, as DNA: TGCGCCAGCAGCCAAGCTCCCGCAGGGACAGGAACTTATGGCTACACCTTC. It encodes CASSQAPAGTGTYGYTF.

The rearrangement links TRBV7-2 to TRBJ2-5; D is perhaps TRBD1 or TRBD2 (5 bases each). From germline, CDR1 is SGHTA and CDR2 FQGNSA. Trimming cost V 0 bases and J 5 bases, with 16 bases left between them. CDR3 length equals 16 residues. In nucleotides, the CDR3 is TGTGCCAGCAGCTTAGCAGGGGACCGACGCCAGGAGACCCAGTACTTC. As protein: CASSLAGDRRQETQYF.

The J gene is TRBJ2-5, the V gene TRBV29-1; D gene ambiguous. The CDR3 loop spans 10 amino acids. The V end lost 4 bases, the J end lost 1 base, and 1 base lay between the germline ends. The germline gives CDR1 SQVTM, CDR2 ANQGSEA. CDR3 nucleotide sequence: TGCAGCGTTGCCCAAGAGACCCAGTACTTC. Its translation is CSVAQETQYF. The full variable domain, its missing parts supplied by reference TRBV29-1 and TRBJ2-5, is SAVISQKPSRDICQRGTSLTIQCQVDSQVTMMFWYRQQPGQSLTLIATANQGSEATYESGFVIDKFPISRPNLTFSTLTVSNMSPEDSSIYLCSVAQETQYFGPGTRLLVL.

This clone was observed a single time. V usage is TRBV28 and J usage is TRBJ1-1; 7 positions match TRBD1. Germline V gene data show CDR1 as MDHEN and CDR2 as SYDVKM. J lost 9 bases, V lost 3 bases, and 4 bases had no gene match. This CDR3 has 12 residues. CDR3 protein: CASSFNRGQAFF. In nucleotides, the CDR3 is TGTGCCAGCAGTTTTAACAGGGGACAAGCTTTCTTT.

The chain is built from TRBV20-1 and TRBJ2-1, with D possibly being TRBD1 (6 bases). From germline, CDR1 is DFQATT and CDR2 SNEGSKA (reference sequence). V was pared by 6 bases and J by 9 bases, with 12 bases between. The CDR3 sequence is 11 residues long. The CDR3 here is CSAIQGREQFF. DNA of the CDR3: TGCAGTGCGATACAGGGACGTGAGCAGTTCTTC.

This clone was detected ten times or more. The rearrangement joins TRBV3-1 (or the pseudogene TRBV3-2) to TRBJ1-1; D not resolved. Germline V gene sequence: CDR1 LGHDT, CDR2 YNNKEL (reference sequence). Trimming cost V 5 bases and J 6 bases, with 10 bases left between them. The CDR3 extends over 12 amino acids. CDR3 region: CASSFSRAEAFF. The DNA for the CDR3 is TGTGCCAGCAGCTTCAGTCGGGCTGAAGCTTTCTTT.

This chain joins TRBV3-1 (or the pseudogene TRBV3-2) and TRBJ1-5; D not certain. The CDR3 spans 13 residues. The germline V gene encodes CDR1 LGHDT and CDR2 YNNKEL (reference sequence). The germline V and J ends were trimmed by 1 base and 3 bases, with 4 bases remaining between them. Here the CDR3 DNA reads TGTGCCAGCAGCCAAGGGCCCAATCAGCCCCAGCATTTT. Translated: CASSQGPNQPQHF.

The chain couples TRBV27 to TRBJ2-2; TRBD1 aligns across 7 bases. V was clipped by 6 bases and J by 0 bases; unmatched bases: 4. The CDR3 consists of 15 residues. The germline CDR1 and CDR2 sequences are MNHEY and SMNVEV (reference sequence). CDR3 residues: CASSRDRANTGELFF. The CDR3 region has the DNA TGTGCCAGCAGCCGCGACAGGGCGAACACCGGGGAGCTGTTTTTT.

The CDR3 DNA is TGTGCCAGCAGCTTGGCCAGGGCAGGGGATGGCTACACCTTC. As protein: CASSLARAGDGYTF. The chain couples TRBV5-6 to TRBJ1-2, with a possible D match to TRBD1 (6 bases). Looked up from germline, CDR1 is SGHDT and CDR2 is YYEEEE. V shed 0 bases and J shed 6 bases, with 12 bases lying between them. CDR3 size: 14 residues.

The CDR3: CASSRNTGGPNTGELFF. In nucleotides, the CDR3 is TGTGCCAGCAGCCGGAATACAGGGGGCCCGAACACCGGGGAGCTGTTTTTT. The chain combines TRBV11-2 with TRBJ2-2; 9 nucleotides line up with TRBD1. Trimming at V came to 5 bases and at J to 0 bases, leaving 7 bases not matched to a gene. CDR1 SGHAT and CDR2 FQNNGV come from the germline V gene. The CDR3 has 17 amino acids.

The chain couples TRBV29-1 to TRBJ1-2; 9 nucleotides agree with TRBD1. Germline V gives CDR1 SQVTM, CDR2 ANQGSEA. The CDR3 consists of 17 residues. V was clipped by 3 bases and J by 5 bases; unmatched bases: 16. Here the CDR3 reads CSVDGPLIPGQGYGYTF. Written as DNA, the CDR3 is TGCAGCGTTGATGGTCCTCTTATTCCGGGACAGGGTTATGGCTACACCTTC.

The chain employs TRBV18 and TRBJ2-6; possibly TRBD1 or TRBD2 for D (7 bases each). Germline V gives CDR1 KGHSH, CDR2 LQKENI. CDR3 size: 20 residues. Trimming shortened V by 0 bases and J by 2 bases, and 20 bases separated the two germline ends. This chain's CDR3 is CASSPPQGGGPFAGANVLTF. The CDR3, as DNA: TGTGCCAGCTCACCACCGCAGGGGGGAGGGCCGTTTGCTGGGGCCAACGTCCTGACTTTC. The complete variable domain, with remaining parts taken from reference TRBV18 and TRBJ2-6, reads NAGVMQNPRHLVRRRGQEARLRCSPMKGHSHVYWYRQLPEEGLKFMVYLQKENIIDESGMPKERFSAEFPKEGPSILRIQQVVRGDSAAYFCASSPPQGGGPFAGANVLTFGAGSRLTVL.

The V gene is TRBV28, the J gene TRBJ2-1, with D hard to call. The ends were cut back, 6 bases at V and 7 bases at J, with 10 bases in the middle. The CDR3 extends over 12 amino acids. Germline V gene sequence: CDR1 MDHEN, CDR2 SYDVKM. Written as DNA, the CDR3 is TGTGCCAGCAGCTTTTTGGCTAATGAGCAGTTCTTC. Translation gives CASSFLANEQFF.

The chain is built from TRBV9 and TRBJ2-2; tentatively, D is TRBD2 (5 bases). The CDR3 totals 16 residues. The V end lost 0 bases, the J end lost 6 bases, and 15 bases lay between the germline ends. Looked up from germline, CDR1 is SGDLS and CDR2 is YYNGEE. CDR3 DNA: TGTGCCAGCAGCGTAGGAAGGACTCCCGGCGCCGGGGAGCTGTTTTTT. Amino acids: CASSVGRTPGAGELFF.